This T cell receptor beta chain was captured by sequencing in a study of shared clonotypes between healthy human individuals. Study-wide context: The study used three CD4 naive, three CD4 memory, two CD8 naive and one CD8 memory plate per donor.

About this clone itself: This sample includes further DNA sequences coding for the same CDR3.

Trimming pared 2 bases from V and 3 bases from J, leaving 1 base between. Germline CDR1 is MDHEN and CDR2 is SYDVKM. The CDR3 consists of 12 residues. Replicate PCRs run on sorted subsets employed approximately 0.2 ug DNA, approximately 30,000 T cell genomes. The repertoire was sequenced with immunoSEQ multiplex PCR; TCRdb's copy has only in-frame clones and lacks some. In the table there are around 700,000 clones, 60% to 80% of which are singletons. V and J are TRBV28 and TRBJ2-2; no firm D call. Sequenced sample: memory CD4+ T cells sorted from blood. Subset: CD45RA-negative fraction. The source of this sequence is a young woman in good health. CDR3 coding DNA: TGTGCCAGCAGTTTAGACACCGGGGAGCTGTTTTTT. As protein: CASSLDTGELFF.